The 21 T cell receptor beta chains listed next were all sequenced from one sample in a study of human T cells and chemical hapten exposure. Noted time point: patch test 3, about 24 weeks after DPC sensitization. Treatment defined: therapeutic diphenylcyclopropenone sensitization with weekly scalp DPC. TCRdb re-analysed the RACE reads in MiXCR, keeping a single row per CDR3 protein. The repertoire holds about 160,000 distinct CDR3 sequences, with approximately 30% as singletons. The sample was whole blood, taken in connection with sensitization to the hapten diphenylcyclopropenone (DPC). The receptors here all came from a woman under 30 with alopecia areata. Some clones in this sample may be carry-over from other donors' samples.

The CDR3 reads CASRPSGSESTDTQYF. As DNA, the CDR3 is TGTGCCAGCAGACCCTCGGGTAGCGAGAGCACAGATACGCAGTATTTT. This rearrangement joins TRBV12-3 or TRBV12-4 to TRBJ2-3; possible D gene TRBD2, 5 bases. Trimming took 6 bases from V and 0 from J, leaving 16 bases between them. The CDR3 sequence is 16 residues long.

CDR3 protein: CASSPWRGRTNEKLFF. The CDR3 DNA reads TGTGCCAGTAGTCCCTGGAGGGGGCGAACTAATGAAAAACTGTTTTTT. The genes are TRBV19 and TRBJ1-4; 7 bases match TRBD1. Losses at the gene ends were 5 bases for V and 1 base for J; bases not matched to a gene: 7. This CDR3 has 16 amino acids. CDR1 LNHDA and CDR2 SQIVND come from the germline V gene (reference sequence).

This clonotype was found a few times. The chain recombines TRBV4-3 with TRBJ1-1; TRBD1 is a possible D gene (5 bases). The CDR3 has 14 residues. Germline CDR1 is LGHNA and CDR2 is YSLEER. Between the trimmed V and J ends, which lost 3 bases and 1 base, there was a span of 9 bases. The CDR3 loop reads CASSHSQENTEAFF. The CDR3 DNA reads as TGCGCCAGCAGCCACTCACAGGAGAACACTGAAGCTTTCTTT.

This clonotype was observed a handful of times. V and J are TRBV7-9 and TRBJ1-2; 7 bases map to TRBD1. Unmatched junction bases numbered 14, after V lost 6 bases and J lost 4 bases. Germline V gives CDR1 SEHNR, CDR2 FQNEAQ (reference sequence). The CDR3 covers 16 residues. The CDR3 here is CASRPNYRGIFYGYTF. In nucleotides, the CDR3 is TGTGCCAGCAGACCGAATTACAGGGGTATTTTCTATGGCTACACCTTC.

The CDR3 protein is CASSPGQGRDTQYF. The CDR3 region has the DNA TGCGCCAGCAGCCCAGGACAGGGGAGAGATACGCAGTATTTT. The chain joins TRBV5-1 to TRBJ2-3; TRBD1 aligns across 9 bases. The CDR3 is made up of 14 amino acids. After removal of 4 bases from V and 5 bases from J, the junction contained 5 bases not matched to a gene. The V gene's germline CDR1 is SGHRS and CDR2 YFSETQ. The full variable domain, with the rest looked up from reference TRBV5-1 and TRBJ2-3, is KAGVTQTPRYLIKTRGQQVTLSCSPISGHRSVSWYQQTPGQGLQFLFEYFSETQRNKGNFPGRFSGRQFSNSRSEMNVSTLELGDSALYLCASSPGQGRDTQYFGPGTRLTVL.

The CDR3 DNA is TGTGCCACCAGGGCCAGCGGAGACTACAATGAGCAGTTCTTC. Translation: CATRASGDYNEQFF. The chain links TRBV24-1 to TRBJ2-1; perhaps TRBD2 as D (5 bases). The length of the CDR3 is 14 residues. The V end lost 7 bases, the J end lost 3 bases, and 12 bases lay between the germline ends. Germline CDR1 KGHDR, CDR2 SFDVKD.

The sample holds a few counts of this clonotype. The V call is TRBV10-3, the J call TRBJ1-1, with 7 bases identical to TRBD1. Germline V gives CDR1 ENHRY, CDR2 SYGVKD. V gave up 2 bases and J gave up 5 bases; unmatched junction bases: 5. CDR3 length equals 14 residues. The CDR3 DNA reads TGTGCCATCAGTGAGCCAGGGGGGAAAACTGAAGCTTTCTTT. This encodes CAISEPGGKTEAFF.

The V gene is TRBV12-3 or TRBV12-4, the J gene TRBJ2-2, with D perhaps TRBD1 (6 bases). With 7 bases removed from V and 1 base from J, the gap between germline ends came to 16 bases. This CDR3 region has 16 residues. The CDR3 sequence: CASNPRGAQNTGELFF. CDR3 coding DNA: TGTGCCAGCAACCCCAGGGGAGCGCAGAACACCGGGGAGCTGTTTTTT.

This clonotype appeared a few times. The rearrangement links TRBV20-1 to TRBJ1-1; D is ambiguous. Germline V CDR1 and CDR2: DFQATT, SNEGSKA (reference sequence). Between the trimmed V and J ends, which lost 1 base and 0 bases, there was a span of 9 bases. The CDR3 totals 14 residues. The CDR3 sequence is CSARVRLMNTEAFF. CDR3 bases: TGCAGTGCTAGAGTAAGGCTCATGAACACTGAAGCTTTCTTT.

In this sample, this clonotype turned up a few times. The V gene is TRBV7-2, the J gene TRBJ2-6; TRBD1 matches at 9 bases. V was clipped by 7 bases and J by 2 bases; unmatched bases: 9. This CDR3 region has 17 residues. Germline CDR1 and CDR2: SGHTA and FQGNSA. The CDR3 spells CASTHRDRDPGANVLTF. As DNA, the CDR3 is TGTGCCAGCACCCATCGGGACAGGGACCCTGGGGCCAACGTCCTGACTTTC.

The gene calls are TRBV7-2 and TRBJ2-7; no clear D gene. Looked up from germline, CDR1 is SGHTA and CDR2 is FQGNSA. V dropped 1 base and J dropped 3 bases, with 7 bases sitting between them. The CDR3 runs to 13 residues. The CDR3 loop is CASSLEGGYEQYF. The CDR3 nucleotides are TGTGCCAGCAGCTTAGAGGGCGGCTACGAGCAGTACTTC.

This clonotype came up a few times. This chain joins TRBV20-1 and TRBJ2-7, with D possibly matching TRBD1 (6 bases). V gave up 3 bases and J gave up 2 bases, with 11 bases separating them. CDR3 size: 13 residues. Germline assignment: CDR1 DFQATT and CDR2 SNEGSKA (reference sequence). The CDR3 DNA follows: TGCAGTGCTAGGCCGGACAGTACCTACGAGCAGTACTTC. It codes for CSARPDSTYEQYF.

This clonotype turned up a few times. The CDR3 reads CASSYGTARTEAFF. As DNA, the CDR3 is TGTGCCAGCAGTTACGGGACCGCTAGGACTGAAGCTTTCTTT. The chain combines TRBV6-2 or TRBV6-3 with TRBJ1-1, with D possibly being TRBD1 (5 bases). Looked up from germline, CDR1 is MNHEY and CDR2 is SVGEGT. V lost 2 bases to trimming and J lost 5 bases, with 12 bases between them. This CDR3 has 14 residues.

The table lists this clonotype with a few counts. This chain links TRBV6-5 with TRBJ2-7, with D unclear. V was shortened by 4 bases and J by 7 bases, with 20 bases between the two germline ends. This CDR3 spans 15 amino acids. The V gene's germline CDR1 is MNHEY and CDR2 SVGAGI. CDR3 nucleotide sequence: TGTGCCAGCAGTTCTCCCGCAGGAAACTCTCGGGAGCAGTACTTC. Its protein is CASSSPAGNSREQYF.

This clonotype was detected a few times. The V call is TRBV12-3 or TRBV12-4, the J call TRBJ1-5, with 8 bases that match TRBD1. The CDR3 is 16 residues long. The trim removed 6 bases at V and 5 bases at J, leaving 12 bases unmatched. CDR3 nucleotides: TGTGCCAGCAGCCCCGCGGCGGACAGGGTCGATCAGCCCCAGCATTTT. It yields the protein CASSPAADRVDQPQHF.

This clonotype occurred a few times. The J gene is TRBJ2-7, the V gene TRBV4-2; D possibly corresponds to TRBD2 (6 bases). V was shortened by 0 bases and J by 6 bases, with 9 bases between the two germline ends. CDR3 length: 13 amino acids. Germline assignment: CDR1 LGHNA and CDR2 YNFKEQ. In nucleotides, the CDR3 is TGTGCCAGCAGCCAAGATTGGAGGGCCGAGCAGTACTTC. Amino acid sequence: CASSQDWRAEQYF.

This clonotype was seen a handful of times. This rearrangement joins TRBV29-1 to TRBJ2-3; 10 nucleotides line up with TRBD1. With 5 bases clipped from V and 7 bases from J, the junction kept 3 bases outside the gene matches. The germline gives CDR1 SQVTM, CDR2 ANQGSEA. The CDR3 is made up of 12 amino acids. The CDR3: CSVSTGGNTQYF. In DNA, the CDR3 is TGCAGCGTTTCGACAGGGGGCAATACGCAGTATTTT.

This clonotype was observed a few times. The V and J genes are TRBV5-4 and TRBJ2-7, with 7 bases aligning to TRBD2. V trimming: 0 bases; J trimming: 6 bases; junction bases outside the gene matches: 6. The length of the CDR3 is 14 residues. Germline V gene lookup returns CDR1 SGHNT and CDR2 YYREEE (reference sequence). CDR3 residues: CASSLGASGLEQYF. CDR3 nucleotide sequence: TGTGCCAGCAGCTTGGGAGCTAGCGGACTCGAGCAGTACTTC. Variable domain in full (rest from reference TRBV5-4 and TRBJ2-7): ETGVTQSPTHLIKTRGQQVTLRCSSQSGHNTVSWYQQALGQGPQFIFQYYREEENGRGNFPPRFSGLQFPNYSSELNVNALELDDSALYLCASSLGASGLEQYFGPGTRLTVT.

This clonotype was detected ten times or more. The V call is TRBV20-1, the J call TRBJ2-3, with D possibly being TRBD1 (6 bases). Germline loops: CDR1 DFQATT, CDR2 SNEGSKA (reference sequence). The CDR3 length is 11 residues. The ends were cut back, 6 bases at V and 6 bases at J, with 10 bases in the middle. The CDR3 here is CSARQADTQYF. The CDR3 nucleotides read TGCAGTGCCAGACAGGCGGATACGCAGTATTTT.

The rearrangement uses TRBV10-3 and TRBJ2-2; 8 nucleotides agree with TRBD1. CDR1 is ENHRY and CDR2 is SYGVKD in the germline V gene. CDR3 size: 16 residues. The J segment lost 6 bases and the V segment lost 2 bases, leaving 8 bases of the junction unmatched. The CDR3 reads CAISEVKAGGSGELFF. CDR3 coding DNA: TGTGCCATCAGTGAGGTGAAGGCAGGGGGCTCCGGGGAGCTGTTTTTT.

The V call is TRBV11-3, the J call TRBJ2-2, with D possibly matching TRBD1 (5 bases). V dropped 5 bases and J dropped 6 bases, with 10 bases sitting between them. The CDR3 totals 13 residues. Per germline, CDR1 SGHNT and CDR2 YENEEA. The CDR3 DNA reads TGTGCCAGCAGCCCTAAGGGGCCCGGGGAGCTGTTTTTT. Its protein product is CASSPKGPGELFF.